This is a list of T cell receptor beta chains from one sample in a study of breast tumors, draining lymph nodes, adjacent tissues. One entry per CDR3 protein results from TCRdb running MiXCR on the multiplex PCR reads. The repertoire includes around 230,000 distinct CDR3 sequences, roughly 30% of them detected once, and over 1.1% sits in the top ten. Input material: axillary lymph node tissue. Receptors originate from a female donor with breast cancer. Some clones in this sample may be carry-over from other donors' samples. Each CDR3 is given with its conserved first and last residue. D genes are given only for firm matches. Only part of the rows carry a size: once, few, many, or a class if the clone is expanded.

TRBJ1-1	TRBV14	TRBD1	NA	TGTGCCACTTCCTCGGACAGGGCCAGGGCTTTCTTT	CATSSDRARAFF
TRBJ1-1	TRBV29-1	NA	NA	TGCAGCGTTGGGGGGGGGTCCACTGAAGCTTTCTTT	CSVGGGSTEAFF
TRBJ1-5	TRBV6-6	NA	many	TGTGCCAGCAGTTTCCGACTGGATAGCAATCAGCCCCAGCATTTT	CASSFRLDSNQPQHF
TRBJ2-1	TRBV6-6	TRBD2	many	TGTGCCAGCAGTTACGAGCGGGCGGGACTAGCTGACGATGAGCAGTTCTTC	CASSYERAGLADDEQFF
TRBJ2-5	TRBV6-6	TRBD2	many	TGTGCCAGCAGTCACGGACTAGCGGGGATAGAGACCCAGTACTTC	CASSHGLAGIETQYF
TRBJ2-1	TRBV11-3	NA	NA	TGTGCCAGCAGCATGGGACCCACCGGGGAGCAGTTCTTC	CASSMGPTGEQFF
TRBJ1-1	TRBV7-8	NA	few	TGTGCCAGCAGCTTAGTACGATCGGGGAACACTGAAGCTTTCTTT	CASSLVRSGNTEAFF
TRBJ1-1	TRBV7-3	TRBD1	once	TGTGCCAGCAGCCAACAGGGGTCGGACACTGAAGCTTTCTTT	CASSQQGSDTEAFF
TRBJ2-7	TRBV11-3	NA	few	TGTGCCAGCAGCTTTGGCAGCTCCTCCGAGCAGTACTTC	CASSFGSSSEQYF
TRBJ2-7	TRBV6-4	TRBD2	NA	TGTGCCATCCAACGGACTAGCGCCCTCTACGAGCAGTACTTC	CAIQRTSALYEQYF
TRBJ2-3	TRBV10-3	NA	many	TGTGCCATCAGTGACGTTGACGGCACAGATACGCAGTATTTT	CAISDVDGTDTQYF
TRBJ2-5	TRBV27	TRBD2	NA	TGTGCCAGCAGCGAAACGCCAGGACTAGCGGGAGGGCCTTTCTCGAAAGCCCAGTACTTC	CASSETPGLAGGPFSKAQYF
TRBJ1-3	TRBV29-1	NA	NA	TGCAGCGCCAAATTTAGGGGCAGAAACACCATATATTTT	CSAKFRGRNTIYF
TRBJ1-1	TRBV2	NA	many	TGTGCCAGCAGTGATATTGGGGGGCGAGGTGAAGCTTTCTTT	CASSDIGGRGEAFF
TRBJ2-1	TRBV19	NA	many	TGTGCCAGTAGTATAGTCGGGGCAGAGGGAGGTAATGAGCAGTTCTTC	CASSIVGAEGGNEQFF
TRBJ2-3	TRBV7-2	NA	NA	TGTGCCGAGGGGGATAGCACAGATACGCAGTATTTT	CAEGDSTDTQYF
TRBJ2-3	TRBV15	NA	NA	TGTGCCACCAGCAGGGTAAAGAAGGATGCGCAGTATTTT	CATSRVKKDAQYF
TRBJ1-3	TRBV6-5	NA	many	TGTGCCAGCAGTTACGGGAACACCATATATTTT	CASSYGNTIYF
TRBJ2-7	TRBV7-8	NA	once	TGTGCTGGCGGCGCGGACCAGCTACACTCCTACGAGCAGTACTTC	CAGGADQLHSYEQYF
TRBJ2-7	TRBV4-1	NA	many	TGCGCCAGCAGCCAAGGGGGGACTGCTCTTACGCCGCAGTACTTC	CASSQGGTALTPQYF
TRBJ2-2	TRBV20-1	TRBD2	many	TGCAGTGCTAGACTTCCAGCGGGAGTCACCGGGGAGCTGTTTTTT	CSARLPAGVTGELFF
TRBJ2-7	TRBV6-1	NA	many	TGTGCCAGCAGTGAAGCGCTTCGGTGGGAAGGCCCCGAGCCCATGATCTTC	CASSEALRWEGPEPMIF
TRBJ1-1	TRBV30	NA	few	TGTGCCTGGACTCTGGTGGGCACTGAAGCTTTCTTT	CAWTLVGTEAFF
TRBJ2-3	TRBV3-1	TRBD1	many	TGTGCCAGCAGCCCGATTCCACAGGGGATGCCAGATACGCAGTATTTT	CASSPIPQGMPDTQYF
TRBJ1-4	TRBV5-6	TRBD1	NA	TGTGCCAGCAGCCCTACAGGGGGCATATCTAATGAAAAACTGTTTTTT	CASSPTGGISNEKLFF
TRBJ2-3	TRBV20-1	NA	many	TGCAGTGCTAGCCCAAACACAGATACGCAGTATTTT	CSASPNTDTQYF
TRBJ1-4	TRBV18	NA	NA	TGTGCCAGCTCATCCACAGAGCCAACTAATGAAAAACTGTTTTTT	CASSSTEPTNEKLFF
TRBJ1-2	TRBV20-1	NA	NA	TGCAGTGCTAGAATTGCGGAGTACTATGGCTACACCTTC	CSARIAEYYGYTF
TRBJ2-1	TRBV20-1	NA	many	TGCAGTGCTAGAGATCTAGTGGGGGCAGGTAGGAATGAGCAGTTCTTC	CSARDLVGAGRNEQFF
TRBJ2-1	TRBV11-3	NA	many	TGTGCCAGTCGGATAAACAATGAGCAGTTCTTC	CASRINNEQFF
TRBJ2-1	TRBV24-1	NA	many	TGTGCCACCAGCCTTTCAACCTTAGCGGCGAGTCGTGACAATGAGCAGTTCTTC	CATSLSTLAASRDNEQFF
TRBJ2-3	TRBV20-1	NA	many	TGCAGTGCTAGGAGAGGTGGGAGCACAGATACGCAGTATTTT	CSARRGGSTDTQYF
TRBJ2-2	TRBV2	TRBD2	many	TGTGCCAGCAGTGATCTTGCGGGAGCGACCGGGGAGCTGTTTTTT	CASSDLAGATGELFF
TRBJ1-5	TRBV29-1	NA	NA	TGCAGCGTTGAAGACGGTAGCAATCAGCCCCAGCATTTT	CSVEDGSNQPQHF
TRBJ2-7	TRBV7-8	TRBD2	many	TGTGCCAGCAGCTTAGCTCCGGGAGGGGGGTACGAGCAGTACTTC	CASSLAPGGGYEQYF
TRBJ2-3	TRBV4-1	TRBD2	many	TGCGCCAGCAGTCTCGGGAGGGTAGGCACAGATACGCAGTATTTT	CASSLGRVGTDTQYF
TRBJ2-7	TRBV2	NA	NA	TGTGCCAGCGGTGTGTGGGGCGAGCAGTACTTC	CASGVWGEQYF
TRBJ1-6	TRBV20-1	NA	many	TGCAGTGCTGTCGAACCCCAGGTCGGGAATTCACCCCTCCACTTT	CSAVEPQVGNSPLHF
TRBJ2-6	TRBV11-2	NA	NA	TGTGCCAGCAGCTCCCTTGGGGGGGCTCTACGTTGGGCCAACGTCCTGACTTTC	CASSSLGGALRWANVLTF
TRBJ2-3	TRBV5-5	TRBD2	many	TGTGCCAGCAGCAGACAGGGGACTAGCGGGACAGATACGCAGTATTTT	CASSRQGTSGTDTQYF
TRBJ2-1	TRBV20-1	NA	many	TGCAGTGCTAGAGCGGACTACCGCCCCTACAATGAGCAGTTCTTC	CSARADYRPYNEQFF
TRBJ2-7	TRBV10-3	TRBD2	NA	TGTGCTGTCAGTGGGACTAGCGGGAGCTCCTACGAGCAGTACTTC	CAVSGTSGSSYEQYF
TRBJ2-3	TRBV11-3	TRBD2	NA	TGTGCCAGCAGCCCTATCGTAGCGGGAGGCACAGATACGCAGTATTTT	CASSPIVAGGTDTQYF
TRBJ2-7	TRBV30	TRBD1	many	TGTGCCTGGGGACGTGGACAGGGGGCCGACGAGCAGTACTTC	CAWGRGQGADEQYF
TRBJ1-5	TRBV7-3	NA	once	TGTGCCAGCAGCTCCCCTGGGGTTTGCCACACTCATGATGCACTGTGTAGCAATCAGCCCCAGCATTTT	CASSSPGVCHTHDALCSNQPQHF
TRBJ1-6	TRBV18	NA	many	TGTGCCAGCTCACCAGGGAGGAGGGGGGAAAATTCACCCCTCCACTTT	CASSPGRRGENSPLHF